A selection of T cell receptor beta chains follows, all from one sample in a study of T cells after yellow fever vaccination. One entry per CDR3 protein, called by TCRdb with MiXCR from the 5' RACE reads. The data hold 100,000 to 150,000 distinct CDR3 sequences, with more than 6% observed a single time. The source was CD4+ T cells sorted from PBMCs, collected roughly 10 days after the first yellow fever vaccination. The source of these receptors is a man aged 18 to 29 who received the YFV17D yellow fever vaccine. Both conserved end residues are part of each CDR3. D genes are given only for firm matches. Size is stated as once, few, many or a size class.

v_gene: TRBV29-1
d_gene: .
abundance: many
j_gene: TRBJ2-5
CDR3nt: TGCAGCGTGAGGGGGGGCAGCGGGCCCCAGTACTTC
CDR3aa: CSVRGGSGPQYF

v_gene: TRBV6-5
d_gene: TRBD1
abundance: many
j_gene: TRBJ1-1
CDR3nt: TGTGCCAGCAGTTACGAAAGACAGGGGGGAACTGAAGCTTTCTTT
CDR3aa: CASSYERQGGTEAFF

v_gene: TRBV10-1
d_gene: .
abundance: many
j_gene: TRBJ1-1
CDR3nt: TGCGCCAGCAGTGCACAGACGAACACTGAAGCTTTCTTT
CDR3aa: CASSAQTNTEAFF

v_gene: TRBV20-1
d_gene: .
abundance: many
j_gene: TRBJ1-6
CDR3nt: TGCAGTGCTAGAGCCCCTTTAGCGAGCACCCTCCACTTT
CDR3aa: CSARAPLASTLHF

v_gene: TRBV29-1
d_gene: .
abundance: few
j_gene: TRBJ2-1
CDR3nt: TGCAGCGTTGAAGGAGGCGGTGAAAATGGGGAGCAGTTCTTC
CDR3aa: CSVEGGGENGEQFF

v_gene: TRBV20-1
d_gene: TRBD2
abundance: many
j_gene: TRBJ2-3
CDR3nt: TGCAGTGCCAGTCAGACTAGCGGCCTCACAGATACGCAGTATTTT
CDR3aa: CSASQTSGLTDTQYF

v_gene: TRBV23-1
d_gene: .
abundance: few
j_gene: TRBJ2-2
CDR3nt: TGCGCCAGCAGTCAATCGGCAGGGCCGGGCACCGGGGAGCTGTTTTTT
CDR3aa: CASSQSAGPGTGELFF

v_gene: TRBV5-1
d_gene: .
abundance: many
j_gene: TRBJ2-1
CDR3nt: TGCGCCAGCTGCCCCGGGAAGGAGTTTAATTTTTTCTCCTACAATGAGCAGTTCTTC
CDR3aa: CASCPGKEFNFFSYNEQFF

v_gene: TRBV5-1
d_gene: TRBD1
abundance: many
j_gene: TRBJ2-7
CDR3nt: TGCGCCAGCTCAAGACAGGGTCCGCTCTCCGAGCAGTACTTC
CDR3aa: CASSRQGPLSEQYF

v_gene: TRBV5-6
d_gene: .
abundance: once
j_gene: TRBJ2-2
CDR3nt: TGTGCCAGCGGCTCGGGGCACACCGGGGAGCTGTTTTTT
CDR3aa: CASGSGHTGELFF

v_gene: TRBV20-1
d_gene: .
abundance: many
j_gene: TRBJ2-5
CDR3nt: TGCAGTCCAGATGTCCCAAGAGGCCAGTACTTC
CDR3aa: CSPDVPRGQYF

v_gene: TRBV3-1
d_gene: .
abundance: many
j_gene: TRBJ1-5
CDR3nt: TGTGCCAGCAGCCTTCAGGGTCAGCCCCAGCATTTT
CDR3aa: CASSLQGQPQHF

v_gene: TRBV10-3
d_gene: TRBD1
abundance: many
j_gene: TRBJ2-7
CDR3nt: TGTGCCATCAGTGGACAGGGGCACTACGAGCAGTACTTC
CDR3aa: CAISGQGHYEQYF

v_gene: TRBV5-6
d_gene: .
abundance: many
j_gene: TRBJ1-5
CDR3nt: TGTGCCAGCAGCACCTACCAGGCTGAAGATCAGCCCCAGCATTTT
CDR3aa: CASSTYQAEDQPQHF

v_gene: TRBV5-1
d_gene: .
abundance: many
j_gene: TRBJ2-1
CDR3nt: TGCGCCAGCAGCTTGGAGGGGCGAGCTTACAATGAGCAGTTCTTC
CDR3aa: CASSLEGRAYNEQFF